Detailed here is one TCR beta chain. Its target is unknown. This entry is derived from a study of shared clonotypes between healthy human individuals. Clones were read by immunoSEQ multiplex PCR, and TCRdb kept only the in-frame ones, dropping some. The sample gives around 2,100,000 clones, about 95% of which show up once; 1.2% is in the top ten. V was cut by 2 bases and J by 11 bases, with 18 bases left in between. Germline CDR1 reads LNHDA; CDR2 reads SQIVND (reference sequence). This CDR3 region has 14 residues. It was CD45RO-negative cells, positively selected for CCR7, that made up naive CD8 cells, with terminally differentiated effector memory CD45RA+ cells excluded. All of the donors resided in Nashville, Tennessee, and each was a Caucasian adult. Findings of the study overall: All-four-donor shared clonotypes had higher generation probabilities than non-shared clonotypes did. Read depth was anticipated to influence clonotype sharing among donors.

The sequence was obtained from a young man in good health. Source material: naive CD8+ T cells sorted from blood. The chain couples TRBV19 to TRBJ1-1; maybe TRBD1 (6 bases). The DNA of the CDR3 is TGTGCCAGTAGTATATCAGGGGTCGCAGGGTCTGCTTTCTTT. This sequence encodes CASSISGVAGSAFF.